This T cell receptor beta chain was sequenced for a study of blood T cells in healthy people across ages. The study, taken as a whole, reports: A greater number of naive CD4+ cells and higher diversity distinguished long-lived donors from aged donors.

Turning to this clonotype: No antigen is known for it.

Combining a sample-barcoded 5' primer with a J-beta primer mix, a second PCR ran for roughly 7 to 12 cycles. TCRdb reanalysed the 5' RACE reads using MiXCR and keeps one entry per CDR3 protein. Found here are 730,000 or so distinct CDR3 sequences, roughly 44% of them singletons; the top ten hold 20% to 25%. The TCR sequence derives from a woman aged 55-75 years in good health. Source material: blood.

This CDR3 reads CASSVSTGDYGYTF. The CDR3 bases are TGTGCCAGCAGCGTATCCACAGGGGACTATGGCTACACCTTC. This chain connects TRBV9 to TRBJ1-2, with TRBD1 matching over 7 bases. V shed 1 base, J shed 3 bases, and the junction held 3 bases outside the gene matches. Germline CDR1 and CDR2: SGDLS and YYNGEE. This CDR3 is 14 amino acids long.